This T cell receptor beta chain was captured by sequencing in a study of CD8 T cells in ankylosing spondylitis (TCRdb year 2017). The study in broad terms: The study profiled T cell receptor beta repertoires in healthy donors and ankylosing spondylitis patients to find disease-linked TCR variants. Peripheral blood was sampled, and synovial fluid was also collected from ankylosing spondylitis patients. The full study cohort comprised 25 ankylosing spondylitis patients and 85 to 120 healthy donors. The research as a whole found: Some of the motif variants had been reported before in the synovial fluid and blood of reactive arthritis patients, a finding that suggests common disease-initiation mechanisms. According to the report, matched synovial fluid samples from ankylosing spondylitis patients were significantly enriched for the disease-linked clones. A TCR beta motif of 8 or 9 highly homologous amino acid variants appeared characteristic of blood from ankylosing spondylitis patients. A CD8+ phenotype was shown by the disease-linked clones, which were found at relatively low frequencies in peripheral blood.

A remark on this clonotype: This clone's antigen is unknown. No quality values exist for individual bases; no much larger clone is one base distant.

The CDR1 and CDR2 encoded by the germline V gene are SQVTM and ANQGSEA. V is shortened by 5 bases, J by 6 bases, and the region joining them spans 10 bases. The CDR3, cysteine through phenylalanine, is 12 amino acids long. The only DNA kept is the CDR3, 36 bases in frame from the first base. Sequencing took place on an Illumina HiSeq 2500. Quantitative 5'-RACE with molecular barcodes was used to prepare TCR beta libraries. Per the source publication's procedure: A new computational method, built on a probabilistic model of VDJ rearrangement, was used to identify disease-linked TCR variants. TCRdb reprocessed the public reads (quality trimming at Q25 with fastp, clone calling with MiXCR) and kept in-frame beta chains. Here each entry gathers all rows of one CDR3 protein and keeps the most common genes and DNA. TCRdb's processing, not the authors', yielded these V and J calls. This sample is represented by roughly 230,000 distinct CDR3 sequences; roughly 18% of them were singletons. Less than 35% of the sample is held by the ten biggest clonotypes.

The sample comprised blood, either unsorted or a sorted T cell fraction (not recorded which). Here the chain combines TRBV29-1 and TRBJ2-2; the D gene identity is not certain. The source of this sequence is a male donor with ankylosing spondylitis or in good health (not recorded which). The CDR3 here reads CSVYILAGELFF. The DNA sequence is given as TGCAGCGTTTACATTTTGGCCGGGGAGCTGTTTTTT.